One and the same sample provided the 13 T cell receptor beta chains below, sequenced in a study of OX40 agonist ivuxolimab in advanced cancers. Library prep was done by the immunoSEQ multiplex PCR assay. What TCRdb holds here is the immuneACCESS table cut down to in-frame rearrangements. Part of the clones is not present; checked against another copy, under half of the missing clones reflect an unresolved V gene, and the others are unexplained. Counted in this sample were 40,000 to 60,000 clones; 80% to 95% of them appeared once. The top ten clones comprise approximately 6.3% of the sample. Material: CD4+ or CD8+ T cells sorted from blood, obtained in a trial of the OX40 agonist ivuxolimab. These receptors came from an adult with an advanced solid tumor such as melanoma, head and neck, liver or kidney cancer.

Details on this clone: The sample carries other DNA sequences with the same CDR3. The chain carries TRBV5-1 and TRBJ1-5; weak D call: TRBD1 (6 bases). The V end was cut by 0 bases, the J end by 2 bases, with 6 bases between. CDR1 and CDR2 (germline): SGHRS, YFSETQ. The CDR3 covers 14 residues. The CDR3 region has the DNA TGCGCCAGCAGCTTGGAGGGGGGCAATCAGCCCCAGCATTTT. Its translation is CASSLEGGNQPQHF.

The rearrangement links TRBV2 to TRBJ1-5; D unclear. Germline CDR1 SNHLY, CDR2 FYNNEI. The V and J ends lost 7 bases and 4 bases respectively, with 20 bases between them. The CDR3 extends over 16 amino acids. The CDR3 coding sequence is TGTGCCAGCAAGGGTGTGGAGTCACAGCCTAATCAGCCCCAGCATTTT. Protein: CASKGVESQPNQPQHF.

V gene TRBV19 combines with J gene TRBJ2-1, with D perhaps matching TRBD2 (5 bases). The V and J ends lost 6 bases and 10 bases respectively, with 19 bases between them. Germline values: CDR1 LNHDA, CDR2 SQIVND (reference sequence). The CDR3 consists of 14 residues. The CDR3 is CASRLRSGVYEQFF. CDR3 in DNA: TGTGCCAGTAGGCTTAGGTCCGGGGTCTACGAGCAGTTCTTC.

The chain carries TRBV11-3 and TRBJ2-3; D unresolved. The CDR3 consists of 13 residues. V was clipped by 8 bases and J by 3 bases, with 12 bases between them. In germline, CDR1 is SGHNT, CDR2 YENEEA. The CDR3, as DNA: TGTGCCAGCGCCGACCGGTCTACAGATACGCAGTATTTT. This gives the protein CASADRSTDTQYF.

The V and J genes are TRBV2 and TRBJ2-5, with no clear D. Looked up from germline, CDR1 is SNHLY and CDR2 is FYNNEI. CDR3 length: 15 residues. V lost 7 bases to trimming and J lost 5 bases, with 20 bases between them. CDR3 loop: CASTPRADVKETQYF. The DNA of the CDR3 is TGTGCCAGCACCCCCCGGGCCGACGTCAAGGAGACCCAGTACTTC.

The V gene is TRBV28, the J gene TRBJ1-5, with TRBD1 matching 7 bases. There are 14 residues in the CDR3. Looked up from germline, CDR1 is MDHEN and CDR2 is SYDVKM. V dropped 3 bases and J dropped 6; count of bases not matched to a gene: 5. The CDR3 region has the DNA TGTGCCAGCAGTTTGAGACAGGGAATTCAGCCCCAGCATTTT. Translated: CASSLRQGIQPQHF. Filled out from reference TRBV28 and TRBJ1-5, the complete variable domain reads DVKVTQSSRYLVKRTGEKVFLECVQDMDHENMFWYRQDPGLGLRLIYFSYDVKMKEKGDIPEGYSVSREKKERFSLILESASTNQTSMYLCASSLRQGIQPQHFGDGTRLSIL.

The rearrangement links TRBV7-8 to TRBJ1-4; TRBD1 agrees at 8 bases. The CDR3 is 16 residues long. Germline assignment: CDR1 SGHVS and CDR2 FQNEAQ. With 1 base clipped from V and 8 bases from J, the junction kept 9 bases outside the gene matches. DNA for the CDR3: TGTGCCAGCAGCTTAGTGCAGGGGGCAATCCAGGAAAAACTGTTTTTT. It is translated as CASSLVQGAIQEKLFF.

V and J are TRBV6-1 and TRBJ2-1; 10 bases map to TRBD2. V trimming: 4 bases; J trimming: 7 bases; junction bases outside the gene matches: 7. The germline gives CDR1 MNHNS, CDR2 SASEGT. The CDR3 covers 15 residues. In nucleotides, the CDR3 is TGTGCCAGCAGTGTAGCGGGGGGACAGAAGAATGAGCAGTTCTTC. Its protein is CASSVAGGQKNEQFF.

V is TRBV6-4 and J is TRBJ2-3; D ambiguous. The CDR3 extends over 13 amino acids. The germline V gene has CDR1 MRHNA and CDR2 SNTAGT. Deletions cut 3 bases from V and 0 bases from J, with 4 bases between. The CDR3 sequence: CASSEQSTDTQYF. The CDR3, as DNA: TGTGCCAGCAGTGAGCAGAGCACAGATACGCAGTATTTT.

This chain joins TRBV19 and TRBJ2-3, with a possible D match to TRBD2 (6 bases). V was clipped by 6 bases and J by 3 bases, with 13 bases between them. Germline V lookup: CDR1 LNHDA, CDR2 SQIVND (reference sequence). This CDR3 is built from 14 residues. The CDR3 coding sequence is TGTGCCAGTAGGGGGGACTCCTGGACAGATACGCAGTATTTT. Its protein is CASRGDSWTDTQYF.

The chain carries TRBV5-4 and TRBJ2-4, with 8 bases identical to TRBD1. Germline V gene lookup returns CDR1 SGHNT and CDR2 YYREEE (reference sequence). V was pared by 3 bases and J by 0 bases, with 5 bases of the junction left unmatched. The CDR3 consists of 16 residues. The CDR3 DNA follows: TGTGCCAGCAGCTCAGGACAGGGACTAGCCAAAAACATTCAGTACTTC. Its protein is CASSSGQGLAKNIQYF.

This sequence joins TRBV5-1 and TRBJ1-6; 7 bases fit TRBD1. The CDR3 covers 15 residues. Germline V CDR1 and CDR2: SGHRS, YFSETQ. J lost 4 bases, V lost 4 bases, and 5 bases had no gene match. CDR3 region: CASSPWDSYNSPLHF. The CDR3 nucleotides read TGCGCCAGCAGCCCATGGGACAGTTATAATTCACCCCTCCACTTT.

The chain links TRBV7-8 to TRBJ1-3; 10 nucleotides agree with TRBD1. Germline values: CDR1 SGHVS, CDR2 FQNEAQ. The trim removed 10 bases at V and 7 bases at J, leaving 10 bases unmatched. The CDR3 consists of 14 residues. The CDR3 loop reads CATRPGQGPNTIYF. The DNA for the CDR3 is TGTGCCACAAGGCCGGGACAGGGGCCCAACACCATATATTTT.